These T cell receptor beta chains were read from a single sample in a study of CD49a tissue-resident CD8 T cells in human skin. Method: immunoSEQ multiplex PCR; TCRdb's copy keeps in-frame clones and lacks some. Of approximately 1,500 clones listed, 50% to 65% were seen once; the top ten hold 25% to 40%. The sequenced sample consisted of CLA- CD8+ effector memory T cells sorted from blood. Source of these receptors: a human donor in good health. The CDR3 runs from the conserved cysteine through the conserved F or W. A D gene is named only where the DNA matches it firmly. The size field is filled for only some rows; it gives once, few, many or a size class.

v_gene	d_gene	j_gene	abundance	CDR3nt	CDR3aa
TRBV27	NA	TRBJ1-5	NA	TGTGCCAGCAGTTGGCAGAATCAGCCCCAGCATTTT	CASSWQNQPQHF
TRBV5-1	NA	TRBJ1-1	NA	TGCGCCAGCAGCTTGGAGGCCGAAGGGGTTACTGAAGCTTTCTTT	CASSLEAEGVTEAFF
TRBV6-1	TRBD2	TRBJ2-7	once	TGTGCCAGCAGTCAAGGACTAGCGGATTACTACGAGCAGTACTTC	CASSQGLADYYEQYF
TRBV10-2	NA	TRBJ2-2	NA	TGCGCCAGCAGTGAGCGGGACACCGGGGAGCTGTTTTTT	CASSERDTGELFF
TRBV6-4	NA	TRBJ2-3	NA	TGTGCCAGCAGTGACTCACAACTTGGCGGGCCAGATACGCAGTATTTT	CASSDSQLGGPDTQYF
TRBV5-6	NA	TRBJ2-7	NA	TGTGCCAGCAGCTCCACTGGAGGGCTCCAGTACTTC	CASSSTGGLQYF
TRBV7-7	NA	TRBJ2-5	NA	TGTGCCAGCAGCCCTACAGGGCGCCAAGAGACCCAGTACTTC	CASSPTGRQETQYF
TRBV6-5	TRBD1	TRBJ1-1	NA	TGTGCCAGCAGTTCGGGGACAGGGATGGCTGAAGCTTTCTTT	CASSSGTGMAEAFF
TRBV6-5	NA	TRBJ2-1	once	TGTGCCAGCAGTCTCCTAGGGAGCTACAATGAGCAGTTCTTC	CASSLLGSYNEQFF
TRBV4-2	TRBD2	TRBJ2-3	few	TGTGCCAGCAGCCAAGTGGCTAGCGGGAGAACAGATACGCAGTATTTT	CASSQVASGRTDTQYF
TRBV11-1	TRBD1	TRBJ1-5	NA	TGTGCCAGCAGCGTACCTCGTAGACAGGGGGGTGATCAGCCCCAGCATTTT	CASSVPRRQGGDQPQHF
TRBV6-5	NA	TRBJ1-1	few	TGTGCCAGCAGTTCCGAAGGACAGCAGAACACTGAAGCTTTCTTT	CASSSEGQQNTEAFF
TRBV30	NA	TRBJ2-3	NA	TGTGCCTGGAGTGTCCAGCGAGCCCGGGTAGATACGCAGTATTTT	CAWSVQRARVDTQYF
TRBV15	TRBD1	TRBJ2-6	NA	TGTGCCACCAGCAGTCCAGACAGGGGTGGCCTCTCTGGGGCCAACGTCCTGACTTTC	CATSSPDRGGLSGANVLTF
TRBV6-4	TRBD2	TRBJ2-3	NA	TGTGCCAGCAGTGACTCTAGCGGGGGAGGCACAGATACGCAGTATTTT	CASSDSSGGGTDTQYF
TRBV6-4	NA	TRBJ2-2	NA	TGTGCCAGCACCGCGACCGGGGGCACCGGGGAGCTGTTTTTT	CASTATGGTGELFF
TRBV28	TRBD1	TRBJ1-1	NA	TGTGCCAGCAGTTTAATGGGACAGGGCGTGAACACTGAAGCTTTCTTT	CASSLMGQGVNTEAFF
TRBV11-3	TRBD1	TRBJ2-7	NA	TGTGCCAGCAGCTTAAACCGGGACAGGGCCCACGAGCAGTACTTC	CASSLNRDRAHEQYF
TRBV11-3	TRBD2	TRBJ2-7	NA	TGTGCCAGCAGCTATAAGCGGGAGGCTCCCCACGAGCAGTACTTC	CASSYKREAPHEQYF
TRBV27	NA	TRBJ2-1	NA	TGTGCCAGCAGTTTAGGTTCTAGCCCCAGTGAGCAGTTCTTC	CASSLGSSPSEQFF
TRBV7-9	TRBD2	TRBJ2-3	NA	TGTGCCAGCAGCCACGTGACTAGCGGATCAGATACGCAGTATTTT	CASSHVTSGSDTQYF
TRBV27	NA	TRBJ2-6	NA	TGTGCCAGCAGAGGACAGTTTTCGAGGTCTGGGGCCAACGTCCTGACTTTC	CASRGQFSRSGANVLTF
TRBV6-5	TRBD2	TRBJ2-2	NA	TGTGCCAGCAGTCCCGGGGGGAGACACACCGGGGAGCTGTTTTTT	CASSPGGRHTGELFF